This TCR beta chain is from a study of shared clonotypes between healthy human individuals. Naive CD8 cells lacked CD45RO and underwent positive selection for CCR7, leaving out terminally differentiated effector memory CD45RA+ cells. Sequencing was at deep level. Profiled with immunoSEQ multiplex PCR; TCRdb holds only in-frame clones, not every one. Of under 2,000,000 clones in the sample, about 95% were seen once. The germline gives CDR1 SNHLY, CDR2 FYNNEI. The CDR3 has 18 residues. Between the trimmed V and J ends, which lost 5 bases and 0 bases, there was a span of 21 bases. The chain combines TRBV2 with TRBJ2-3; tentatively, D is TRBD2 (5 bases). The sample consisted of naive CD8+ T cells sorted from blood. The TCR comes from a man between 18 and 29 years old in good health. The CDR3 loop is CASSSYAGSGTSTDTQYF. CDR3 DNA sequence: TGTGCCAGCAGTAGTTATGCGGGCAGTGGAACTAGCACAGATACGCAGTATTTT.